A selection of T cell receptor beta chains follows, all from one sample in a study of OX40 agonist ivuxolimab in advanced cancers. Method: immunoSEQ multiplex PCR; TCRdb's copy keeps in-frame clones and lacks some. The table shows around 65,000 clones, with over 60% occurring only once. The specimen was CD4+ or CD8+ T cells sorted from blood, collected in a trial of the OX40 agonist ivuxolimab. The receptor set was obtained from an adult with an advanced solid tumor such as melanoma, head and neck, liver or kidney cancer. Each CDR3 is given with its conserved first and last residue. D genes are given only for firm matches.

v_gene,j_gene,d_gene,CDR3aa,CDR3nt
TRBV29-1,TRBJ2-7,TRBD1,CSVDTGGGYEQYF,TGCAGCGTGGACACAGGGGGTGGCTACGAGCAGTACTTC
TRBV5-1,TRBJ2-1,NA,CASSWGRGVEQFF,TGCGCCAGCAGCTGGGGCAGGGGAGTTGAGCAGTTCTTC
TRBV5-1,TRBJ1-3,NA,CASSLDSSGNTIYF,TGCGCCAGCAGCTTGGACAGTTCCGGAAACACCATATATTTT
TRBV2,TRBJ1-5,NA,CASSKTVTINQPQHF,TGTGCCAGCAGCAAGACAGTGACCATCAATCAGCCCCAGCATTTT
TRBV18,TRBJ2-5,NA,CASSLPGARETQYF,TGTGCCAGCTCACTACCAGGGGCCAGGGAGACCCAGTACTTC
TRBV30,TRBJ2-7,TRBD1,CAWSPLYSGTVYEQYF,TGTGCCTGGAGTCCCCTCTACTCCGGGACAGTCTACGAGCAGTACTTC
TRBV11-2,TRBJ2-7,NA,CASSTGPGPYEQYF,TGTGCCAGCAGCACCGGACCAGGCCCCTACGAGCAGTACTTC
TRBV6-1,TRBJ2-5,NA,CASSEGGGRVKTQYF,TGTGCCAGCAGTGAAGGGGGGGGCAGGGTTAAGACCCAGTACTTC
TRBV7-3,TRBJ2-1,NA,CASSLHQGNNEQFF,TGTGCCAGCAGCCTACACCAGGGTAACAATGAGCAGTTCTTC
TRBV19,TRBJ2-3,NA,CASTSRSGTDTQYF,TGTGCCAGTACCTCCCGTTCGGGGACAGATACGCAGTATTTT
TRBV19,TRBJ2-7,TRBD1,CASSIRQGALDEQYF,TGTGCCAGTAGTATCAGACAGGGGGCTCTTGACGAGCAGTACTTC
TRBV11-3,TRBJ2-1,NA,CASSAHNNEQFF,TGTGCCAGCAGCGCTCATAACAATGAGCAGTTCTTC
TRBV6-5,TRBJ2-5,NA,CASSYMWGGETQYF,TGTGCCAGCAGTTACATGTGGGGAGGAGAGACCCAGTACTTC
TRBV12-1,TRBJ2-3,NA,CASVGLAGGPYAQYF,TGTGCCAGCGTCGGCCTTGCGGGGGGGCCCTATGCGCAGTATTTT
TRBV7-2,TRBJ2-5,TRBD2,CASSHSRLAGGSEETQYF,TGTGCCAGCAGCCACTCACGACTAGCGGGGGGGAGCGAAGAGACCCAGTACTTC
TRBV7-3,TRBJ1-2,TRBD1,CASSLPGTGGPICYGYTF,TGTGCCAGCAGCTTACCCGGGACAGGAGGGCCGATTTGCTATGGCTACACCTTC